These 30 T cell receptor beta chains were all obtained from the same sample, sequenced in a study of T cells in Graves' hyperthyroidism and ophthalmopathy. Amplification of TCR beta CDR3 regions used RNA as the template. HTBI primers were the set used in a first-round RT-PCR of the TCR CDR3. Each CDR3 protein is one row after TCRdb ran MiXCR on the multiplex PCR reads. The sample consists of approximately 640,000 distinct CDR3 sequences, 15% to 20% of them appearing once. Input material: blood. These receptors were taken from a man aged 45-65 years with Graves' hyperthyroidism.

CDR3 in DNA: TGCGCCAGCAGCGGGGTGGCACAGGGGAGCTATGGCTACACCTTC. Protein product: CASSGVAQGSYGYTF. The chain is built from TRBV5-1 and TRBJ1-2; 7 bases agree with TRBD1. In germline, CDR1 is SGHRS, CDR2 YFSETQ. Trimming removed 4 bases from V and 4 bases from J; junction bases left unmatched: 10. The CDR3 runs 15 residues.

As DNA, the CDR3 is TGCAGCGTAGGAAGAATGAACACTGAAGCTTTCTTT. Encoded protein: CSVGRMNTEAFF. The J gene is TRBJ1-1, the V gene TRBV29-1; no firm D call. CDR1 and CDR2 from the germline V gene are SQVTM and ANQGSEA. The V and J ends lost 6 bases and 0 bases respectively, with 8 bases between them. There are 12 residues in the CDR3.

This clonotype has at least ten counts. The chain has TRBV3-1 and TRBJ1-1; no firm D call. The germline gives CDR1 LGHDT, CDR2 YNNKEL (reference sequence). Trimming cost V 0 bases and J 2 bases, with 7 bases left between them. CDR3 length: 14 residues. CDR3 in amino acids: CASSQEAGNTEAFF. The CDR3 DNA is TGTGCCAGCAGCCAAGAAGCCGGTAACACTGAAGCTTTCTTT.

The rearrangement uses TRBV6-5 and TRBJ2-1; 12 bases map to TRBD2. There are 16 residues in the CDR3. V dropped 5 bases and J dropped 3; count of bases not matched to a gene: 5. CDR1 and CDR2 (germline): MNHEY, SVGAGI. CDR3 sequence: CASSTRLAGVYNEQFF. CDR3 bases: TGTGCCAGCAGTACCCGACTAGCGGGGGTCTACAATGAGCAGTTCTTC.

This clonotype was detected ten times or more. This chain uses TRBV7-2 with TRBJ2-3, with 13 positions matching TRBD2. The CDR3 consists of 16 residues. In germline, CDR1 is SGHTA, CDR2 FQGNSA. The junction had 6 bases not matched to a gene; V was cut back by 5 bases and J by 4 bases. The CDR3 DNA sequence: TGTGCCAGCAGCCCCAGACTAGCGGGAGGATCAGATACGCAGTATTTT. Translation gives CASSPRLAGGSDTQYF.

This clonotype has ten or more counts. This chain uses TRBV12-3 or TRBV12-4 with TRBJ2-2, with TRBD1 as a possible D gene (5 bases). The germline V and J ends were trimmed by 0 bases and 7 bases, with 18 bases remaining between them. This CDR3 has 17 residues. CDR3 in amino acids: CASSLARLQGTGGELFF. In nucleotides, the CDR3 is TGTGCCAGCAGTTTAGCGCGTCTGCAGGGCACGGGCGGGGAGCTGTTTTTT.

At least ten counts were recorded for this clonotype. V usage is TRBV27 and J usage is TRBJ2-3; 7 bases map to TRBD2. Germline lookup yields CDR1 MNHEY and CDR2 SMNVEV (reference sequence). CDR3 length equals 16 residues. The ends lost 1 base at V and 1 base at J; junction bases unmatched: 5. CDR3 DNA sequence: TGTGCCAGCAGTTTATGGGCGGGAGCTGGCACAGATACGCAGTATTTT. It specifies CASSLWAGAGTDTQYF.

The sample holds many counts of this clonotype. The J gene is TRBJ1-6, the V gene TRBV11-1; 7 nucleotides agree with TRBD1. The J segment lost 0 bases and the V segment lost 5 bases, leaving 7 bases of the junction unmatched. This CDR3 comprises 17 residues. Per the germline V gene, CDR1 is SGHAT and CDR2 is FQDESV (reference sequence). CDR3 sequence: CASSAGGASSYNSPLHF. For the CDR3, the DNA is TGTGCCAGCAGCGCAGGGGGGGCAAGCTCCTATAATTCACCCCTCCACTTT.

In its sample, this clonotype was seen many times. This sequence joins TRBV28 and TRBJ2-7, with D possibly TRBD2 on 7 matching bases. Per germline, CDR1 MDHEN and CDR2 SYDVKM. V was clipped by 1 base and J by 6 bases, with 16 bases between them. CDR3 length equals 15 residues. The CDR3 spells CASSLFPARGAEQYF. DNA for the CDR3: TGTGCCAGCAGTTTATTCCCAGCTCGGGGGGCCGAGCAGTACTTC.

There are many counts of this clonotype. The rearrangement joins TRBV28 to TRBJ1-3, with 10 bases identical to TRBD1. The germline V gene has CDR1 MDHEN and CDR2 SYDVKM. The CDR3 consists of 15 residues. With V trimmed by 6 bases and J by 4 bases, 6 bases remained unmatched. The CDR3 loop is CASRSGTGEGNTIYF. Written as DNA, the CDR3 is TGTGCCAGCAGAAGTGGGACAGGGGAGGGAAACACCATATATTTT.

This clonotype has only a few counts. The chain recombines TRBV3-1 with TRBJ2-1; TRBD2 might be the D (5 bases). With 0 bases removed from V and 7 bases from J, the gap between germline ends came to 13 bases. The germline CDR1 and CDR2 sequences are LGHDT and YNNKEL (reference sequence). CDR3 length: 15 residues. This chain's CDR3 is CASSQDVERWNEQFF. The CDR3 DNA is TGTGCCAGCAGCCAAGATGTTGAGCGGTGGAATGAGCAGTTCTTC.

This clonotype occurred a few times. The chain carries TRBV5-1 and TRBJ2-7; 7 bases are shared with TRBD1. This CDR3 region has 14 residues. The V and J ends lost 4 bases and 9 bases, in that order; junction bases with no gene match: 13. The germline V gene encodes CDR1 SGHRS and CDR2 YFSETQ. The CDR3 spells CASSRGTELRGQYF. The CDR3 bases are TGCGCCAGCAGCAGAGGGACAGAACTACGAGGGCAGTACTTC. Supplemented by reference TRBV5-1 and TRBJ2-7, the full variable domain reads KAGVTQTPRYLIKTRGQQVTLSCSPISGHRSVSWYQQTPGQGLQFLFEYFSETQRNKGNFPGRFSGRQFSNSRSEMNVSTLELGDSALYLCASSRGTELRGQYFGPGTRLTVT.

This clonotype has a count of ten or more. The V call is TRBV20-1, the J call TRBJ2-1; D is unresolved. Trimming removed 3 bases at V and 4 bases at J, with 13 bases between. The CDR3 consists of 14 residues. Germline CDR1 is DFQATT and CDR2 is SNEGSKA (reference sequence). In nucleotides, the CDR3 is TGCAGTGCTAGCTGGGAATTCCGGTACAATGAGCAGTTCTTC. It is translated as CSASWEFRYNEQFF.

This clonotype was counted a few times. The chain is built from TRBV6-5 and TRBJ2-4; TRBD2 matches 8 bases. The trim removed 0 bases at V and 2 bases at J, leaving 3 bases unmatched. Looked up from germline, CDR1 is MNHEY and CDR2 is SVGAGI. The CDR3 is 16 amino acids. The CDR3 DNA follows: TGTGCCAGCAGTTACTCTAGCGGGACCCCCAAAAACATTCAGTACTTC. Translating it yields CASSYSSGTPKNIQYF.

This clonotype was found many times. V is TRBV9 and J is TRBJ2-1; D ambiguous. V was pared by 2 bases and J by 8 bases, with 5 bases between. The CDR3 is 11 residues long. Germline loops: CDR1 SGDLS, CDR2 YYNGEE. CDR3 coding DNA: TGTGCCAGCAGCGTCCGTCATGAGCAGTTCTTC. Amino acid sequence: CASSVRHEQFF.

This clonotype was counted between two and nine times. This chain uses TRBV6-1 with TRBJ1-1, with unresolved D. CDR3 length: 16 residues. CDR1 is MNHNS and CDR2 is SASEGT in the germline V gene. Trimming removed 6 bases from V and 0 bases from J, with 17 bases in between. The CDR3: CASRTPGGDLNTEAFF. CDR3 sequence (DNA): TGTGCCAGCAGGACACCGGGTGGTGACTTGAACACTGAAGCTTTCTTT.

By share, this clonotype ranks as medium-sized. This chain joins TRBV11-2 and TRBJ2-5; D unresolved. The V gene lost 1 base and the J gene lost 5 bases, with 2 bases spanning the gap. Germline V gene data show CDR1 as SGHAT and CDR2 as FQNNGV. CDR3 length: 11 amino acids. The CDR3 bases are TGTGCCAGCAGCTTAGGGGAGACCCAGTACTTC. Amino acid sequence: CASSLGETQYF.

This rearrangement joins TRBV28 to TRBJ2-1; 7 bases match TRBD1. J was trimmed by 4 bases and V by 6 bases; bases with no gene match: 6. Germline lookup yields CDR1 MDHEN and CDR2 SYDVKM. CDR3 length equals 14 residues. DNA for the CDR3: TGTGCCAGCAGACAGGGACAGACATACAATGAGCAGTTCTTC. This encodes CASRQGQTYNEQFF.

The rearrangement links TRBV5-1 to TRBJ2-7; TRBD1 or TRBD2 may be the D gene (5 bases each). The V gene's germline CDR1 is SGHRS and CDR2 YFSETQ. This CDR3 is 14 amino acids long. The V gene lost 0 bases and the J gene lost 2 bases, with 9 bases spanning the gap. The CDR3 protein is CASSLAWDPYEQYF. CDR3 in DNA: TGCGCCAGCAGCTTGGCCTGGGACCCCTACGAGCAGTACTTC.

This clonotype was counted at least ten times. The rearrangement links TRBV20-1 to TRBJ2-7; D gene unclear. Trimming removed 6 bases at V and 2 bases at J, with 14 bases between. Germline CDR1 reads DFQATT; CDR2 reads SNEGSKA (reference sequence). CDR3 length: 13 residues. CDR3 DNA: TGCAGTGCACAAGTGGAGTGGACCTACGAGCAGTACTTC. As protein: CSAQVEWTYEQYF.

This clonotype was recorded a few times. The junction and the germline gene differ at one end; a read error may be behind it. V usage is TRBV19 and J usage is TRBJ2-7; 8 bases are a match to TRBD2. CDR3 length: 13 residues. Germline assignment: CDR1 LNHDA and CDR2 SQIVND (reference sequence). CDR3 in amino acids: CAGSPFTSGEQYF. The CDR3 DNA reads as TGTGCCGGTAGTCCCTTCACTAGCGGAGAGCAGTACTTC.

This clonotype was counted at least ten times. V is TRBV2 and J is TRBJ2-5; either TRBD1 or TRBD2 may supply D (5 bases each). Between the trimmed V and J ends, which lost 8 bases and 3 bases, there was a span of 13 bases. This CDR3 region has 13 residues. Germline CDR1 SNHLY, CDR2 FYNNEI. CDR3 protein: CASSREREETQYF. CDR3 coding DNA: TGTGCCAGCTCCAGGGAGAGGGAAGAGACCCAGTACTTC.

The sample holds many counts of this clonotype. This chain connects TRBV24-1 to TRBJ2-1; 9 positions match TRBD1. The germline V gene encodes CDR1 KGHDR and CDR2 SFDVKD. V shed 7 bases, J shed 5 bases, and the junction held 11 bases outside the gene matches. CDR3 length: 16 residues. For the CDR3, the DNA is TGTGCCACCAGCTTCTCCGGGACAGGGCGCCACAATGAGCAGTTCTTC. Amino acid sequence: CATSFSGTGRHNEQFF.

This clonotype has just a few counts. An end of the junction does not agree with germline; a read error may underlie this. The chain couples TRBV11-1 to TRBJ2-3, with 7 bases matching TRBD1. This CDR3 is 15 amino acids long. Germline V CDR1 and CDR2: SGHAT, FQDESV (reference sequence). The CDR3 is CASSRDRESTDTRYF. The CDR3 region has the DNA TGTGCCAGCAGCCGCGACAGGGAATCCACAGATACGCGGTATTTT.

This clonotype was seen a handful of times. This rearrangement joins TRBV12-3 or TRBV12-4 to TRBJ2-7; D uncertain. V was shortened by 6 bases and J by 0 bases, with 18 bases between the two germline ends. The length of the CDR3 is 16 residues. The CDR3 DNA reads as TGTGCCAGCAGGGCCCTTGGGCGGACCAGCTCCTACGAGCAGTACTTC. Its translation: CASRALGRTSSYEQYF.

This chain uses TRBV6-2 or TRBV6-3 with TRBJ2-7; D call uncertain. V lost 6 bases, J lost 0 bases, and 12 bases lay in between. The CDR3 runs 14 residues. CDR1 is MNHEY and CDR2 is SVGEGT in the germline V gene. The CDR3 DNA follows: TGTGCCAGCAGCAAGGTCTCAGGCTCCTACGAGCAGTACTTC. It encodes CASSKVSGSYEQYF.

The V gene is TRBV9, the J gene TRBJ2-1; D is unresolved. Looked up from germline, CDR1 is SGDLS and CDR2 is YYNGEE. V was pared by 0 bases and J by 8 bases, with 9 bases between. The CDR3 loop spans 13 amino acids. CDR3 in amino acids: CASSVGGYHEQFF. Written as DNA, the CDR3 is TGTGCCAGCAGCGTAGGAGGTTACCATGAGCAGTTCTTC.

This clonotype was detected ten times or more. The chain carries TRBV28 and TRBJ2-7, with D tentatively TRBD2 (8 bases). V lost 7 bases and J lost 3, with 19 bases in between. Germline V CDR1 and CDR2: MDHEN, SYDVKM. The CDR3 spans 15 residues. The CDR3 spells CASTPGGTADYEQYF. For the CDR3, the DNA is TGTGCCAGCACCCCGGGGGGGACAGCCGACTACGAGCAGTACTTC.

The chain has TRBV7-9 and TRBJ2-1; 8 bases are shared with TRBD2. Germline-derived CDR1 and CDR2 are SEHNR and FQNEAQ (reference sequence). V lost 0 bases and J lost 7; bases outside the gene matches: 5. This CDR3 has 15 amino acids. The DNA for the CDR3 is TGTGCCAGCAGCTTAGCCGGGAGGGCCTGGAATGAGCAGTTCTTC. Its translation is CASSLAGRAWNEQFF.

Many counts were recorded for this clonotype. J is TRBJ2-3 and V is TRBV11-2; 13 nucleotides line up with TRBD2. This CDR3 region has 16 residues. CDR1 and CDR2 (germline): SGHAT, FQNNGV. V was clipped by 5 bases and J by 3 bases; unmatched bases: 5. The CDR3 sequence is CASSKRLAGGTDTQYF. CDR3 DNA: TGTGCCAGCAGCAAGAGACTAGCGGGAGGAACAGATACGCAGTATTTT.